This T cell receptor beta chain was profiled in a study of shared clonotypes between healthy human individuals. Study-wide findings and caveats: Only blood underwent sampling, and tissue repertoires likely differ.

CDR1 and CDR2 (germline): SGHRS, YFSETQ. The CDR3 sequence is 17 residues long. J gave up 0 bases and V 4 bases, and 11 bases lay outside the gene matches. The authors ran the assay at deep level. Every subset had its genomic DNA shared out evenly among several immunoSEQ plates. Source study methods: Sequence data from immunoSEQ were junction-only and lacked quality scores; consequently, filtering differed. The repertoire was sequenced with immunoSEQ multiplex PCR; TCRdb's copy has only in-frame clones and lacks some. V and J calls and clone size are those listed in that table; D and trimming were worked out from the DNA. The data hold about 480,000 clones, with roughly 85% observed a single time. About this clone: What it binds is not known.

This clonotype originated in a woman aged 40 to 50 in good health. Some clones in this sample may be carry-over from other donors' samples. The chain links TRBV5-1 to TRBJ2-3; 7 nucleotides match TRBD2. The specimen sequenced was PBMCs. In nucleotides, the CDR3 is TGCGCCAGCAGCCGAACACAACTAGCGCCCAGCACAGATACGCAGTATTTT. Translation gives CASSRTQLAPSTDTQYF.